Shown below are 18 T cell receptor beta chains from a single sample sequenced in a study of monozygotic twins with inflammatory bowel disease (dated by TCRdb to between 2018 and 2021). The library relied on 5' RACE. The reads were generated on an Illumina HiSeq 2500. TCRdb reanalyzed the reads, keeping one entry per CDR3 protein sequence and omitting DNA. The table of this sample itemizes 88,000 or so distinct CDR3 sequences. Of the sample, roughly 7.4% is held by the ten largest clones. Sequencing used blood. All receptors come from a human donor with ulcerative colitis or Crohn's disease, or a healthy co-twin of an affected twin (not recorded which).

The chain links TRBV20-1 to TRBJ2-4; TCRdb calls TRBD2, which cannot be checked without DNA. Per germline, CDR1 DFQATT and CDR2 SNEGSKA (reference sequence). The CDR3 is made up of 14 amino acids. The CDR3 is CSVSTILSKNIQYF.

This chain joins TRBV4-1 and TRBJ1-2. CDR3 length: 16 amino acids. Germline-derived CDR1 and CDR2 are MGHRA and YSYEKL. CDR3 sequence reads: CASSPLPRSETYGYTF.

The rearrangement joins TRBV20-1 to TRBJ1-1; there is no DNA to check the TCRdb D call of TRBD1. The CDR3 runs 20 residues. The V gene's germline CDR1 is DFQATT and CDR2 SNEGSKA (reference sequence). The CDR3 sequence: CSARDHAVTKQGRRRTEAFF.

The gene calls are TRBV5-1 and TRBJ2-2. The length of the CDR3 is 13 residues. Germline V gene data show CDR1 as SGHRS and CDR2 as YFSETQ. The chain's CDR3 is CASSLEQSGELFF.

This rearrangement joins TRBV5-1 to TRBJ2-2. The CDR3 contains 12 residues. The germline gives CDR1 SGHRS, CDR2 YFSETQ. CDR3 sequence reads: CASSFSTGELFF.

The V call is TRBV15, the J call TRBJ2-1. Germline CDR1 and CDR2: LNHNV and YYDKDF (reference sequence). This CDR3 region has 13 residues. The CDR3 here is CATSRLLGNEQFF.

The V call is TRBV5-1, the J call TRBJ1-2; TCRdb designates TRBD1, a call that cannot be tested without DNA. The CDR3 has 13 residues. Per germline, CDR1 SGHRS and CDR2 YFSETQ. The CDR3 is CASRARDSYGYTF.

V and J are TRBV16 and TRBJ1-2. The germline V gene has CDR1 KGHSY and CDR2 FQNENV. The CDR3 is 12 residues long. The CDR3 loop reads CASSVGLYGYTF.

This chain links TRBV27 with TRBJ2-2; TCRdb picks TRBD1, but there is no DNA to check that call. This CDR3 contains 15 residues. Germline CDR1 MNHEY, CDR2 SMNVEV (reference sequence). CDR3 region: CASSPQGARTGELFF.

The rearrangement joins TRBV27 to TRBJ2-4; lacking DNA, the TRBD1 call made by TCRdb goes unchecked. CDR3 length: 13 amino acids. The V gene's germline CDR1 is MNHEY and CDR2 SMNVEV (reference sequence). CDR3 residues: CASRAAGQGIQYF.

This CDR3 is CAIPILPGANVLTF. The V and J genes are TRBV12-3 or TRBV12-4 and TRBJ2-6; TCRdb designates TRBD1, a call that cannot be tested without DNA. CDR3 length: 14 amino acids.

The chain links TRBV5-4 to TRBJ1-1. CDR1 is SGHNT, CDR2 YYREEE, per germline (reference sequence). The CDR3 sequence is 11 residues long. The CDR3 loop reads CASSMDTEAFF.

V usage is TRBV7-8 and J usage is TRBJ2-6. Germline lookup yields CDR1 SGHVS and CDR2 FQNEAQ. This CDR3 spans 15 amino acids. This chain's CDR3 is CASSFSGSGANVLTF.

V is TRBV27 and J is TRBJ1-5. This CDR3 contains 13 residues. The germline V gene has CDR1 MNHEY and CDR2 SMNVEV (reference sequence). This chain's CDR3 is CASSSRRNQPQHF.

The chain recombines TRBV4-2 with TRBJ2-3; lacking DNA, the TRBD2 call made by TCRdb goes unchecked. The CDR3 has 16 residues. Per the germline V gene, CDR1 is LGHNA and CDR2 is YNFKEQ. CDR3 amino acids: CASSQGAAGFVNTQYF.

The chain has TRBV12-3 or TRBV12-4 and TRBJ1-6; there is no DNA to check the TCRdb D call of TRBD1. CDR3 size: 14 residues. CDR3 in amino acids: CASSPPRKDSPLHF.

The CDR3 here is CSAPRPGGETQYF. This chain connects TRBV20-1 to TRBJ2-5; TCRdb names TRBD1, which stays unverified in the absence of DNA. There are 13 residues in the CDR3. In germline, CDR1 is DFQATT, CDR2 SNEGSKA (reference sequence).

The CDR3 sequence is CASSLAPTSYEQYF. The chain recombines TRBV5-4 with TRBJ2-7. This CDR3 comprises 14 residues. Germline V gene sequence: CDR1 SGHNT, CDR2 YYREEE (reference sequence).